This T cell receptor beta chain comes out of a study of cytomegalovirus exposure and HLA in healthy donors. Study details: In a previous analysis, some 120 million unique TCR beta sequences were found from about 179 million T cells.

CDR1 and CDR2 from the germline V gene are SGDLS and YYNGEE. The V and J ends lost 0 bases and 4 bases respectively, with 10 bases between them. The CDR3 length is 14 residues. PCR primers comprised 60 Vbeta and 13 Jbeta primers. Sequenced by immunoSEQ multiplex PCR; TCRdb stores in-frame clones only, minus some. The sample records about 150,000 clones, nearly 80% being singletons. This TCR derives from a man in his thirties or forties in good health and CMV-seropositive. Material: PBMCs. The genes are TRBV9 and TRBJ1-1; D gene unclear. This CDR3 reads CASSVAGRGTEAFF. CDR3 nucleotides: TGTGCCAGCAGCGTAGCTGGCAGAGGCACTGAAGCTTTCTTT.